This T cell receptor (beta chain) was sequenced in a study of cytomegalovirus exposure and HLA in healthy donors. Study-wide findings and caveats: Cytomegalovirus-associated TCR beta chains were listed, numbering under 200. Sequences of the TCR beta chain were said to predict the HLA-A and HLA-B alleles of most subjects accurately.

As to this clone: Its antigen is currently unknown.

The PCR employed 60 Vbeta primers together with 13 Jbeta primers. TCRdb's table, derived via immunoSEQ multiplex PCR, lists solely in-frame clones and lacks some. The table lists 55,000 to 85,000 clones, about nine tenths of them singletons. Germline CDR1 MNHEY, CDR2 SVGAGI. The V and J ends lost 0 bases and 3 bases respectively, with 8 bases between them. This CDR3 region has 14 residues. The chain employs TRBV6-5 and TRBJ1-2; D gene unclear. This receptor was identified in a woman aged 30 to 39 in good health and CMV-seronegative. Sequencing was carried out using PBMCs. In DNA, the CDR3 is TGTGCCAGCAGTTACTCGAGGACTGACTATGGCTACACCTTC. Translation gives CASSYSRTDYGYTF.